Below are 20 T cell receptor beta chains sequenced from a single sample in a study of T cell responses to AZD1222 COVID-19 vaccine. Here immunoSEQ multiplex PCR was the method, and the copy in TCRdb shows in-frame clones only, minus some. The sample shows approximately 220,000 clones, just over 90% of them seen only once. Sequenced material: peripheral blood, taken on day 0 of MenACWY control vaccination. The receptors were sampled from an adult in good health.

The V and J genes are TRBV18 and TRBJ2-5; 8 positions match TRBD1. The CDR3 consists of 15 residues. Trimming at V came to 2 bases and at J to 4 bases, leaving 6 bases not matched to a gene. Germline CDR1 and CDR2: KGHSH and LQKENI. This CDR3 is CASSPLGQEGETQYF. The DNA of the CDR3 is TGTGCCAGCTCACCATTGGGACAGGAGGGAGAGACCCAGTACTTC.

The V call is TRBV4-2, the J call TRBJ2-3; TRBD2 aligns across 10 bases. The CDR3 length is 17 residues. J was trimmed by 3 bases and V by 1 base; bases with no gene match: 7. Looked up from germline, CDR1 is LGHNA and CDR2 is YNFKEQ. For the CDR3, the DNA is TGTGCCAGCAGCCAAGCAGAGCGGGGGGGCCTTACAGATACGCAGTATTTT. It is translated as CASSQAERGGLTDTQYF.

J is TRBJ2-1 and V is TRBV5-1, with D possibly matching TRBD1 (6 bases). V lost 5 bases, J lost 10 bases, and 19 bases lay in between. The germline gives CDR1 SGHRS, CDR2 YFSETQ. There are 14 residues in the CDR3. The CDR3 loop is CASRPQEGVGEQFF. The CDR3 coding sequence is TGCGCCAGCAGGCCCCAAGAGGGGGTCGGGGAGCAGTTCTTC.

This clone appeared once. The genes are TRBV7-9 and TRBJ1-2; D is unresolved. The ends were cut back, 1 base at V and 5 bases at J, with 8 bases in the middle. The length of the CDR3 is 13 residues. Germline CDR1 reads SEHNR; CDR2 reads FQNEAQ (reference sequence). The CDR3 bases are TGTGCCAGCAGCTTAGGAATGGGATATGGCTACACCTTC. Its translation is CASSLGMGYGYTF.

J is TRBJ1-4 and V is TRBV19, with D maybe TRBD1 (5 bases). The CDR3 extends over 14 amino acids. Germline CDR1 is LNHDA and CDR2 is SQIVND (reference sequence). Trimming pared 6 bases from V and 0 bases from J, leaving 8 bases between. For the CDR3, the DNA is TGTGCCAGTAGACCGACAGCAACTAATGAAAAACTGTTTTTT. This codes for CASRPTATNEKLFF.

The rearrangement joins TRBV19 to TRBJ1-6; D gene uncertain. This CDR3 is built from 16 residues. With 2 bases removed from V and 4 bases from J, the gap between germline ends came to 12 bases. Per the germline V gene, CDR1 is LNHDA and CDR2 is SQIVND (reference sequence). The CDR3 region is CASSITRPHYNSPLHF. The CDR3 nucleotides are TGTGCCAGTAGTATAACCCGACCGCATTATAATTCACCCCTCCACTTT.

The gene calls are TRBV19 and TRBJ1-1, with D hard to call. The CDR3 totals 12 residues. V gave up 1 base and J gave up 5 bases, with 5 bases separating them. CDR1 and CDR2 (germline): LNHDA, SQIVND (reference sequence). CDR3 nucleotides: TGTGCCAGTAGTATAGGACGAACTGAAGCTTTCTTT. It yields the protein CASSIGRTEAFF.

The chain links TRBV6-5 to TRBJ1-3; D gene ambiguous. CDR1 is MNHEY and CDR2 is SVGAGI in the germline V gene. The CDR3 runs to 15 residues. V lost 5 bases and J 0 bases, leaving 11 bases between the germline ends. CDR3 bases: TGTGCCAGCAGTCGGGCCTTGAGCTCTGGAAACACCATATATTTT. Translation: CASSRALSSGNTIYF.

The chain links TRBV3-1 (or the pseudogene TRBV3-2) to TRBJ1-2; D unresolved. Trimming cost V 0 bases and J 8 bases, with 16 bases left between them. The CDR3 loop spans 15 amino acids. Germline V CDR1 and CDR2: LGHDT, YNNKEL (reference sequence). CDR3 region: CASSQEGSASTGYTF. The CDR3 DNA reads as TGTGCCAGCAGCCAAGAGGGCTCAGCTTCAACAGGCTACACCTTC.

This chain links TRBV7-9 with TRBJ2-1; 14 bases are a match to TRBD2. This CDR3 region has 17 residues. CDR1 is SEHNR and CDR2 is FQNEAQ in the germline V gene (reference sequence). Germline trimming cut 4 bases from V and 8 bases from J; bases unmatched to any gene: 10. CDR3 DNA: TGTGCCAGCAGCTCCAGACTAGCGGGGGGGCCGGGCGATGAGCAGTTCTTC. Its translation: CASSSRLAGGPGDEQFF.

This clone was picked up one time. The V gene is TRBV28, the J gene TRBJ1-3, with TRBD1 as a possible D gene (6 bases). Germline V lookup: CDR1 MDHEN, CDR2 SYDVKM. The length of the CDR3 is 14 residues. V lost 4 bases to trimming and J lost 2 bases, with 9 bases between them. Written as DNA, the CDR3 is TGTGCCAGCAGTTCAGGGGTACCTGGAAACACCATATATTTT. Its protein product is CASSSGVPGNTIYF.

The chain has TRBV12-5 and TRBJ2-7; 8 positions match TRBD1. Germline V gives CDR1 LGHNT, CDR2 FRNRAP. Trimming took 1 base from V and 7 from J; bases not matched to a gene: 3. This CDR3 has 13 residues. The CDR3: CASGLGTGHEQYF. As DNA, the CDR3 is TGTGCTAGTGGTTTGGGGACAGGGCATGAGCAGTACTTC. Full variable domain (missing parts from reference TRBV12-5 and TRBJ2-7): DARVTQTPRHKVTEMGQEVTMRCQPILGHNTVFWYRQTMMQGLELLAYFRNRAPLDDSGMPKDRFSAEMPDATLATLKIQPSEPRDSAVYFCASGLGTGHEQYFGPGTRLTVT.

The chain employs TRBV12-5 and TRBJ1-1; D is undetermined. V dropped 6 bases and J dropped 0 bases, with 2 bases sitting between them. Germline V lookup: CDR1 LGHNT, CDR2 FRNRAP. This CDR3 region has 11 residues. In DNA form, the CDR3 reads TGTGCTAGTGGGGTGAACACTGAAGCTTTCTTT. Translating gives CASGVNTEAFF.

The rearrangement joins TRBV28 to TRBJ1-1; no reliable D call. The CDR3 has 12 residues. Germline CDR1 reads MDHEN; CDR2 reads SYDVKM. V lost 6 bases, J lost 8 bases, and 13 bases lay in between. The DNA for the CDR3 is TGTGCCAGCAGCCCCGGAGCTCGAGAAGCTTTCTTT. It translates to CASSPGAREAFF.

The gene calls are TRBV7-3 and TRBJ1-1; D is perhaps TRBD1 (5 bases). Germline CDR1 SGHTA, CDR2 FQGTGA. Trimming removed 6 bases at V and 3 bases at J, with 14 bases between. The CDR3 loop spans 14 amino acids. CDR3 nucleotide sequence: TGTGCCAGCAGTGAGAGGGGTGCGGACACTGAAGCTTTCTTT. As protein: CASSERGADTEAFF.

As DNA, the CDR3 is TGTGCCAGCAACCCCGGGACAGGCCACTATGGCTACACCTTC. Amino acid sequence: CASNPGTGHYGYTF. The chain is built from TRBV5-5 and TRBJ1-2, with 8 nucleotides matching TRBD1. This CDR3 is built from 14 residues. The germline CDR1 and CDR2 sequences are SGHKS and YYEKEE (reference sequence). V shed 6 bases and J 3 bases; nucleotides not matched to a gene: 7.

About this clone: The sample contains more than one DNA sequence encoding this CDR3. The chain has TRBV12-3 or TRBV12-4 and TRBJ2-3; D ambiguous. CDR3 size: 11 residues. Deletions cut 3 bases from V and 5 bases from J, with 3 bases between. The CDR3 DNA reads TGTGCCAGCAGTTTGGTAGATACGCAGTATTTT. It translates to CASSLVDTQYF.

V is TRBV15 and J is TRBJ1-2; no reliable D call. The V gene lost 1 base and the J gene lost 4 bases, with 10 bases spanning the gap. The CDR3 sequence is 14 residues long. The V gene's germline CDR1 is LNHNV and CDR2 YYDKDF (reference sequence). CDR3 loop: CATSRAGIGYGYTF. In nucleotides, the CDR3 is TGTGCCACCAGCAGAGCGGGTATTGGCTATGGCTACACCTTC. The whole variable domain, filled in from reference TRBV15 and TRBJ1-2, reads DAMVIQNPRYQVTQFGKPVTLSCSQTLNHNVMYWYQQKSSQAPKLLFHYYDKDFNNEADTPDNFQSRRPNTSFCFLDIRSPGLGDTAMYLCATSRAGIGYGYTFGSGTRLTVV.

In the case of this clone: In the same sample, other DNA sequences code for this CDR3. This sequence joins TRBV3-1 (or the pseudogene TRBV3-2) and TRBJ1-1; no reliable D call. V lost 1 base, J lost 4 bases, and 7 bases lay in between. The germline gives CDR1 LGHDT, CDR2 YNNKEL (reference sequence). The CDR3 covers 13 residues. CDR3 amino acids: CASSQVGGTEAFF. CDR3 nucleotide sequence: TGTGCCAGCAGCCAAGTTGGAGGCACTGAAGCTTTCTTT.

The chain recombines TRBV3-1 (or the pseudogene TRBV3-2) with TRBJ1-1, with D unresolved. The CDR3 sequence is 12 residues long. Germline lookup yields CDR1 LGHDT and CDR2 YNNKEL (reference sequence). With 1 base removed from V and 8 bases from J, the gap between germline ends came to 8 bases. Written as DNA, the CDR3 is TGTGCCAGCAGCCAAGTCGGTAGAGAAGCTTTCTTT. This codes for CASSQVGREAFF.